What follows are 12 T cell receptor beta chains derived from one specimen sequenced in a study of CXCR3-negative and CXCR3-positive naive CD8 T cells. No antigen has been assigned to these receptors. Points from the study as a whole: Hydrophobicity of TRB CDR3s was greater in CXCR3-positive naive cells than in CXCR3-negative naive cells.

The study made its TRB cDNA libraries by 5' RACE, adding UMI labels. TCRdb re-analyzed the 5' RACE reads; it lists each CDR3 protein once, without DNA. Recorded for this sample: some 68,000 distinct CDR3 sequences. Sequenced: naive CXCR3+ CD8+ T cells from blood. The sample's subset: CD45RO-CCR7+CD27+CD95- naive CD8+ T cells expressing CXCR3 (TNR3+). These receptors originate from a human donor in good health. Some clones in this sample may be carry-over from other donors' samples.

The chain uses TRBV5-6 and TRBJ2-1; without DNA, the TCRdb call of TRBD1 cannot be checked. Germline loops: CDR1 SGHDT, CDR2 YYEEEE. The CDR3 consists of 15 residues. The CDR3 spells CASSRDRFTYNEQFF.

The CDR3 loop is CASSYGQTGELFF. The genes are TRBV6-5 and TRBJ2-2. In germline, CDR1 is MNHEY, CDR2 SVGAGI. CDR3 length: 13 residues.

The chain uses TRBV5-1 and TRBJ2-1; checking the TCRdb D call of TRBD2 is not possible without DNA. The CDR3 has 15 residues. Germline lookup yields CDR1 SGHRS and CDR2 YFSETQ. CDR3 protein: CASSPYRTAYNEQFF.

This rearrangement joins TRBV29-1 to TRBJ2-1; the TRBD2 assignment by TCRdb is unverifiable without DNA. The length of the CDR3 is 15 residues. Germline V gives CDR1 SQVTM, CDR2 ANQGSEA. The CDR3 spells CSVGVTSGPGDEQFF.

The chain joins TRBV12-3 or TRBV12-4 to TRBJ2-3; TCRdb outputs TRBD2, but without DNA this stays unchecked. The CDR3 extends over 14 amino acids. The CDR3 sequence is CTSGSGTFTDTQYF.

The chain recombines TRBV5-1 with TRBJ1-2; checking the TCRdb D call of TRBD1 is not possible without DNA. Germline lookup yields CDR1 SGHRS and CDR2 YFSETQ. This CDR3 is built from 12 residues. Here the CDR3 reads CASSSTGDGYTF.

This sequence joins TRBV11-2 and TRBJ2-7; lacking DNA, the TRBD2 call made by TCRdb goes unchecked. The CDR3 is 15 residues long. Germline V gives CDR1 SGHAT, CDR2 FQNNGV. Here the CDR3 reads CASSSGTRDPYEQYF.

The gene calls are TRBV7-9 and TRBJ2-7; TCRdb's assignment of TRBD1 cannot be checked, as there is no DNA. The CDR3 covers 14 residues. Germline V gene sequence: CDR1 SEHNR, CDR2 FQNEAQ (reference sequence). The CDR3 reads CASSAGTGLDEQYF.

The CDR3 region is CARSFFDMGTGGEQYF. The chain carries TRBV5-3 and TRBJ2-7; TCRdb calls TRBD1, which cannot be checked without DNA. TRBV5-3 is identified as an open reading frame with a role that is uncertain. This CDR3 has 16 amino acids.

The chain carries TRBV7-3 and TRBJ2-1; TCRdb outputs TRBD1, but without DNA this stays unchecked. In germline, CDR1 is SGHTA, CDR2 FQGTGA. CDR3 length equals 14 residues. CDR3 sequence: CASSLMAGVNEQFF.

The V gene is TRBV5-5, the J gene TRBJ2-1; TCRdb picks TRBD1, but there is no DNA to check that call. In germline, CDR1 is SGHKS, CDR2 YYEKEE (reference sequence). The CDR3 consists of 14 residues. CDR3 protein: CASTTGGLYNEQSF. Full variable domain (remainder filled in from reference TRBV5-5 and TRBJ2-1): DAGVTQSPTHLIKTRGQQVTLRCSPISGHKSVSWYQQVLGQGPQFIFQYYEKEERGRGNFPDRFSARQFPNYSSELNVNALLLGDSALYLCASTTGGLYNEQSFGPGTRLTVL.

The J gene is TRBJ2-3, the V gene TRBV12-3 or TRBV12-4; TCRdb picks TRBD2, but there is no DNA to check that call. CDR3 length equals 18 residues. CDR3 residues: CASSSGLAGGTSTDTQYF.